Below, 4 T cell receptor beta chains from the same sample are listed, as sequenced in a study of cytomegalovirus exposure and HLA in healthy donors (dated by TCRdb to between 2016 and 2019). The receptor library was made with the immunoSEQ multiplex PCR assay. A mixture of 60 forward primers for TCR Vbeta segments and 13 reverse primers for TCR Jbeta segments was used in the multiplex PCR. Not all clones reach the TCRdb copy of this immuneACCESS table, which keeps in-frame sequences only. Checked studies attribute under half of the gap to unresolved V genes and leave the rest unexplained. This sample gives over 85,000 clones in total; around 72% of them show up just once. The top ten constitute around 3.5% of the sample. Sequencing input: PBMCs. The receptors shown here come from a man aged 40-55 years in good health and CMV-seronegative.

The chain joins TRBV15 to TRBJ1-2, with 8 bases that match TRBD1. The CDR3 spans 14 residues. Germline trimming cut 4 bases from V and 7 bases from J; bases unmatched to any gene: 8. Germline V gene data show CDR1 as LNHNV and CDR2 as YYDKDF (reference sequence). The CDR3 loop reads CATSTGTGLFGYTF. The CDR3, as DNA: TGTGCCACCAGCACCGGGACAGGTTTATTTGGCTACACCTTC.

The rearrangement joins TRBV15 to TRBJ1-1, with a weak D call TRBD1 (5 bases). The V gene's germline CDR1 is LNHNV and CDR2 YYDKDF (reference sequence). V was shortened by 0 bases and J by 8 bases, with 16 bases between the two germline ends. The CDR3 covers 15 residues. CDR3 residues: CATSRDVRIGGEAFF. CDR3 DNA: TGTGCCACCAGCAGAGATGTTCGGATCGGGGGGGAAGCTTTCTTT.

This clone turned up a few times. This chain uses TRBV25-1 with TRBJ2-5; maybe TRBD2 (5 bases). Trimming stripped 1 base from V and 5 bases from J, with 8 bases between. The CDR3 has 13 amino acids. Germline CDR1 MGHDK, CDR2 SYGVNS. CDR3 sequence (DNA): TGTGCCAGCAGTGAATCGGGCGGGGAGACCCAGTACTTC. This gives the protein CASSESGGETQYF.

The chain couples TRBV20-1 to TRBJ1-2; D remains unclear. Deletions cut 4 bases from V and 8 bases from J, with 8 bases between. The CDR3 totals 10 residues. CDR1 DFQATT and CDR2 SNEGSKA come from the germline V gene (reference sequence). This CDR3 is CSATENGYTF. The CDR3 DNA reads as TGCAGTGCTACGGAGAACGGCTACACCTTC.